Shown below are 11 T cell receptor beta chains from a single sample sequenced in a study of T cell responses to AZD1222 COVID-19 vaccine. The table came from immunoSEQ multiplex PCR; TCRdb's copy has only in-frame clones and leaves some out. The sample lists roughly 150,000 clones, roughly nine tenths occurring once. The input for sequencing was peripheral blood, taken 28 days after the second AZD1222 dose. Source of these receptors: an adult who received the AZD1222 COVID-19 vaccine.

The V gene is TRBV15, the J gene TRBJ1-4; 11 nucleotides agree with TRBD1. Germline loops: CDR1 LNHNV, CDR2 YYDKDF (reference sequence). Trimming took 0 bases from V and 7 from J; bases not matched to a gene: 4. The length of the CDR3 is 16 residues. CDR3: CATSRDAGTGGEKLFF. As DNA, the CDR3 is TGTGCCACCAGCAGAGACGCCGGGACAGGGGGTGAAAAACTGTTTTTT.

In nucleotides, the CDR3 is TGTGCCAGCAGTCGATCCCGGACAGGCAAAAACACTGAAGCTTTCTTT. This gives the protein CASSRSRTGKNTEAFF. The rearrangement links TRBV6-6 to TRBJ1-1, with 7 bases identical to TRBD1. This CDR3 is built from 16 residues. Losses at the gene ends were 5 bases for V and 2 bases for J; bases not matched to a gene: 11. Germline values: CDR1 MNHNY, CDR2 SVGAGI (reference sequence).

The gene calls are TRBV6-2 or TRBV6-3 and TRBJ2-7; tentative D call: TRBD1 (6 bases). Trimming removed 3 bases from V and 7 bases from J, with 13 bases in between. CDR1 MNHEY and CDR2 SVGEGT come from the germline V gene. This CDR3 region has 13 residues. CDR3 in amino acids: CASSYTGSGEQYF. CDR3 DNA: TGTGCCAGCAGTTATACAGGGTCGGGTGAGCAGTACTTC.

The gene calls are TRBV5-4 and TRBJ1-4, with D possibly matching TRBD1 (5 bases). In germline, CDR1 is SGHNT, CDR2 YYREEE (reference sequence). There are 16 residues in the CDR3. V was pared by 1 base and J by 4 bases, with 14 bases between. The CDR3 region has the DNA TGTGCCAGCAGCTTGCGCCAGGGCGGCCTTAATGAAAAACTGTTTTTT. Its protein is CASSLRQGGLNEKLFF. The full variable domain, with the rest looked up from reference TRBV5-4 and TRBJ1-4, is ETGVTQSPTHLIKTRGQQVTLRCSSQSGHNTVSWYQQALGQGPQFIFQYYREEENGRGNFPPRFSGLQFPNYSSELNVNALELDDSALYLCASSLRQGGLNEKLFFGSGTQLSVL.

The chain recombines TRBV7-8 with TRBJ2-7; no reliable D call. Per germline, CDR1 SGHVS and CDR2 FQNEAQ. This CDR3 region has 13 residues. Trimming pared 5 bases from V and 0 bases from J, leaving 8 bases between. The DNA for the CDR3 is TGTGCCAGCAGCGAGAGGAGCTCCTACGAGCAGTACTTC. It codes for CASSERSSYEQYF.

Written as DNA, the CDR3 is TGTGCCAGCAGCACCGGGACAACTAATTCACCCCTCCACTTT. This encodes CASSTGTTNSPLHF. This chain links TRBV9 with TRBJ1-6, with D maybe TRBD1 (6 bases). This CDR3 has 14 residues. V lost 4 bases, J lost 6 bases, and 11 bases lay in between. Germline CDR1 SGDLS, CDR2 YYNGEE.

The chain uses TRBV4-1 and TRBJ1-4, with 7 bases that match TRBD1. J was trimmed by 7 bases and V by 1 base; bases with no gene match: 12. From germline, CDR1 is MGHRA and CDR2 YSYEKL. The CDR3 runs 17 residues. DNA of the CDR3: TGCGCCAGCAGCCAAGTCTACCGGGACAGCTCTAGTGAAAAACTGTTTTTT. The encoded protein is CASSQVYRDSSSEKLFF.

The V gene is TRBV4-2, the J gene TRBJ2-5, with D perhaps TRBD1 or TRBD2 (5 bases each). CDR1 LGHNA and CDR2 YNFKEQ come from the germline V gene. V was clipped by 0 bases and J by 5 bases, with 10 bases between them. The CDR3 covers 14 residues. The CDR3 spells CASSQELRGETQYF. The CDR3 bases are TGTGCCAGCAGCCAAGAATTACGGGGCGAGACCCAGTACTTC.

CDR3 protein: CATSRERQGAGEKLFF. For the CDR3, the DNA is TGTGCCACCAGCAGAGAGAGACAGGGGGCGGGTGAAAAACTGTTTTTT. V usage is TRBV15 and J usage is TRBJ1-4; 10 positions agree with TRBD1. Per germline, CDR1 LNHNV and CDR2 YYDKDF (reference sequence). The CDR3 covers 16 residues. V was pared by 0 bases and J by 7 bases, with 5 bases of the junction left unmatched.

The chain has TRBV11-2 and TRBJ2-2; 7 bases match TRBD1. The CDR3 is 17 residues long. Per germline, CDR1 SGHAT and CDR2 FQNNGV. Trimming removed 8 bases from V and 2 bases from J; junction bases left unmatched: 14. Written as DNA, the CDR3 is TGTGCCAGCCCGGGGAAGGGGGCTAATCGAAACACCGGGGAGCTGTTTTTT. Protein: CASPGKGANRNTGELFF.

V gene TRBV7-8 combines with J gene TRBJ1-3, with TRBD1 as a possible D gene (6 bases). The CDR3 loop spans 17 amino acids. Germline values: CDR1 SGHVS, CDR2 FQNEAQ. V was pared by 5 bases and J by 0 bases, with 17 bases between. CDR3 in amino acids: CASSRGGTHSSGNTIYF. The DNA of the CDR3 is TGTGCCAGCAGCCGAGGCGGGACACACAGCTCTGGAAACACCATATATTTT.